A single sample is the source of the 3 T cell receptor beta chains below, sequenced in a study of blood T cell repertoires in COVID-19. Generated by immunoSEQ multiplex PCR, the TCRdb table keeps only in-frame clones and is missing some. This table holds 200,000 to 300,000 clones, approximately 84% found once. Sequencing was carried out using peripheral blood. The receptors shown here come from a man aged 45-65 years with acute or convalescent COVID-19.

The V call is TRBV6-6, the J call TRBJ1-5; no reliable D call. The V end lost 7 bases, the J end lost 4 bases, and 5 bases lay between the germline ends. The V gene's germline CDR1 is MNHNY and CDR2 SVGAGI (reference sequence). This CDR3 spans 11 amino acids. DNA of the CDR3: TGTGCCAGCACCTCGAATCAGCCCCAGCATTTT. Translating it yields CASTSNQPQHF.

This chain links TRBV6-5 with TRBJ2-1; the match to TRBD2 covers 12 bases. The CDR3 is made up of 15 amino acids. The V segment lost 5 bases and the J segment 7 bases; nucleotides outside the gene matches: 6. Germline V gene sequence: CDR1 MNHEY, CDR2 SVGAGI. The CDR3 is CASSQTSGSVNEQFF. The DNA for the CDR3 is TGTGCCAGCAGTCAGACTAGCGGGAGTGTAAATGAGCAGTTCTTC.

This clone was recorded only once. The chain has TRBV12-3 or TRBV12-4 and TRBJ2-5; weak D call: TRBD2 (6 bases). The V end was cut by 6 bases, the J end by 6 bases, with 14 bases between. The CDR3 totals 13 residues. The CDR3 region is CASRSGVAKTQYF. The CDR3 nucleotides are TGTGCCAGCAGATCGGGAGTGGCAAAGACCCAGTACTTC.